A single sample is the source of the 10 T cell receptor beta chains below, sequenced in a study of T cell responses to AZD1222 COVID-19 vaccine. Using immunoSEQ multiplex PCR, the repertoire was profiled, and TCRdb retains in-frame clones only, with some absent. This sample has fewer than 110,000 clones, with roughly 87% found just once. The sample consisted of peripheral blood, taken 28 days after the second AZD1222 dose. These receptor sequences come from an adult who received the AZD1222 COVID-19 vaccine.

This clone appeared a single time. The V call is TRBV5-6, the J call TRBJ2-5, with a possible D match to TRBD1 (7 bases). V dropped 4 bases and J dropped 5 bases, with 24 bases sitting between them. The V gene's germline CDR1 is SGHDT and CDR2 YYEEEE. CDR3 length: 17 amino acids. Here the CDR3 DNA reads TGTGCCAGCAGCCCTCTCTACGTCGACAGGGAGGTGGAGACCCAGTACTTC. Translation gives CASSPLYVDREVETQYF.

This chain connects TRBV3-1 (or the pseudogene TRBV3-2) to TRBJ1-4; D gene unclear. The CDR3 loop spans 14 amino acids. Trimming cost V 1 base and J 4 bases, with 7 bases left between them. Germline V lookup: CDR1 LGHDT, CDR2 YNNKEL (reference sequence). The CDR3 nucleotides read TGTGCCAGCAGCCAAGGACGTCTTAATGAAAAACTGTTTTTT. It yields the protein CASSQGRLNEKLFF.

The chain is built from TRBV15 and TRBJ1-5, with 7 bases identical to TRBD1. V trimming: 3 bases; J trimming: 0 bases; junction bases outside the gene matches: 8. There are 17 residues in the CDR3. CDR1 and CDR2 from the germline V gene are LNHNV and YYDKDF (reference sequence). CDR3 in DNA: TGTGCCACCAGCAGTTCGAGGACAGGTTATAGCAATCAGCCCCAGCATTTT. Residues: CATSSSRTGYSNQPQHF.

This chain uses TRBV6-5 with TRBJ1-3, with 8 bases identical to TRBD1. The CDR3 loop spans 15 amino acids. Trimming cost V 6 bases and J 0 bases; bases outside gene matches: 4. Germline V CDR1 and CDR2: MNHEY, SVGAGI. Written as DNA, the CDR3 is TGTGCCAGCAGATTGGGACAGGACTCTGGAAACACCATATATTTT. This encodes CASRLGQDSGNTIYF.

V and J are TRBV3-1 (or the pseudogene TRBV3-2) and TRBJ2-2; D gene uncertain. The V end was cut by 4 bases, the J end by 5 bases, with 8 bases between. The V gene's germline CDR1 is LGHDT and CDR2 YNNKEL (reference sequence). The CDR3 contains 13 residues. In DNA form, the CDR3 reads TGTGCCAGCAGCCGGTATTATACCGGGGAGCTGTTTTTT. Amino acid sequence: CASSRYYTGELFF.

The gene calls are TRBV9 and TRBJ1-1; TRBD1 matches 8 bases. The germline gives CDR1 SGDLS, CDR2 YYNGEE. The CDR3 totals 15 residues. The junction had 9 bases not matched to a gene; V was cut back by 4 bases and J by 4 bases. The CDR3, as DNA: TGTGCCAGCAGCACCCAGGGGGCTTGGGCCACTGAAGCTTTCTTT. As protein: CASSTQGAWATEAFF.

In DNA, the CDR3 is TGTGCCAGCAGTTTTGCGGGGGGGTCCTATAATTCACCCCTCCACTTT. This encodes CASSFAGGSYNSPLHF. The chain carries TRBV2 and TRBJ1-6, with D possibly matching TRBD1 (5 bases). With 5 bases removed from V and 1 base from J, the gap between germline ends came to 12 bases. Germline CDR1 and CDR2: SNHLY and FYNNEI. The CDR3 contains 16 residues.

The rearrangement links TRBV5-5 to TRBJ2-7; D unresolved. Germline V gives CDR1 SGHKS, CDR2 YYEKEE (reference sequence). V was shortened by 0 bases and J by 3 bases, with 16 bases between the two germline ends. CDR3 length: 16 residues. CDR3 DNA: TGTGCCAGCAGCTTGGCCCCGTGGGATTTGGACTACGAGCAGTACTTC. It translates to CASSLAPWDLDYEQYF. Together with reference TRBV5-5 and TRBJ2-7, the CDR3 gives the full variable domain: DAGVTQSPTHLIKTRGQQVTLRCSPISGHKSVSWYQQVLGQGPQFIFQYYEKEERGRGNFPDRFSARQFPNYSSELNVNALLLGDSALYLCASSLAPWDLDYEQYFGPGTRLTVT.

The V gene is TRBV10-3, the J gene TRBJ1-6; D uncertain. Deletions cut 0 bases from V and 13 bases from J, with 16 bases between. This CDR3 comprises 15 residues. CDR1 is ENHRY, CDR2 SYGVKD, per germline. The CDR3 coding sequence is TGTGCCATCAGTGAGTCCTCCAGTAACGTAAGTCCCCTCCACTTT. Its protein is CAISESSSNVSPLHF.

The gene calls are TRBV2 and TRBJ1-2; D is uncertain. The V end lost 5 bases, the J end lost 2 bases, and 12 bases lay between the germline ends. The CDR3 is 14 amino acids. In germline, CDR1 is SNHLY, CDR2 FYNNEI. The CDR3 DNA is TGTGCCAGCAGTTTGCAAGGACCAAACTATGGCTACACCTTC. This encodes CASSLQGPNYGYTF. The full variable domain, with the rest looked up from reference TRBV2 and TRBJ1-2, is EPEVTQTPSHQVTQMGQEVILRCVPISNHLYFYWYRQILGQKVEFLVSFYNNEISEKSEIFDDQFSVERPDGSNFTLKIRSTKLEDSAMYFCASSLQGPNYGYTFGSGTRLTVV.